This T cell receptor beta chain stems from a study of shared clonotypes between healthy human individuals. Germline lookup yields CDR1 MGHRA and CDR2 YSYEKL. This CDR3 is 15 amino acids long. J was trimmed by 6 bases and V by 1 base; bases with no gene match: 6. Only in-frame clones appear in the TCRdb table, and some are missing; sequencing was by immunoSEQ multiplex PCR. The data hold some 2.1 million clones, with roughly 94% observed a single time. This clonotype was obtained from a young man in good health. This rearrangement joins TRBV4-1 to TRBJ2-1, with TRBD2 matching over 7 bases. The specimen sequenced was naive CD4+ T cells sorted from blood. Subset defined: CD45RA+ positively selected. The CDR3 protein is CASSQGTSAINEQFF. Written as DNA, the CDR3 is TGCGCCAGCAGCCAAGGAACTAGCGCGATCAATGAGCAGTTCTTC.